The clone carrying this T cell receptor (beta chain) was seen just once. This sample is part of a study of shared clonotypes between healthy human individuals. Measured with immunoSEQ multiplex PCR; TCRdb has only the in-frame clones, and not every one. This repertoire shows 740,000 or so clones, about 80% found once; its top ten account for 1.5% to 2%. CDR1 is MDHEN, CDR2 SYDVKM, per germline. The V and J ends lost 5 bases and 2 bases, in that order; junction bases with no gene match: 6. The CDR3 spans 16 residues. V is TRBV28 and J is TRBJ2-3; TRBD2 matches 11 bases. Sequencing was performed on memory CD4+ T cells sorted from blood. Noted subset: CD45RA-negative fraction. The sequence derives from a woman in her 30s in good health. Here the CDR3 DNA reads TGTGCCAGCAGTCCCGGGACTAGCGGTTTCACAGATACGCAGTATTTT. Translating gives CASSPGTSGFTDTQYF.